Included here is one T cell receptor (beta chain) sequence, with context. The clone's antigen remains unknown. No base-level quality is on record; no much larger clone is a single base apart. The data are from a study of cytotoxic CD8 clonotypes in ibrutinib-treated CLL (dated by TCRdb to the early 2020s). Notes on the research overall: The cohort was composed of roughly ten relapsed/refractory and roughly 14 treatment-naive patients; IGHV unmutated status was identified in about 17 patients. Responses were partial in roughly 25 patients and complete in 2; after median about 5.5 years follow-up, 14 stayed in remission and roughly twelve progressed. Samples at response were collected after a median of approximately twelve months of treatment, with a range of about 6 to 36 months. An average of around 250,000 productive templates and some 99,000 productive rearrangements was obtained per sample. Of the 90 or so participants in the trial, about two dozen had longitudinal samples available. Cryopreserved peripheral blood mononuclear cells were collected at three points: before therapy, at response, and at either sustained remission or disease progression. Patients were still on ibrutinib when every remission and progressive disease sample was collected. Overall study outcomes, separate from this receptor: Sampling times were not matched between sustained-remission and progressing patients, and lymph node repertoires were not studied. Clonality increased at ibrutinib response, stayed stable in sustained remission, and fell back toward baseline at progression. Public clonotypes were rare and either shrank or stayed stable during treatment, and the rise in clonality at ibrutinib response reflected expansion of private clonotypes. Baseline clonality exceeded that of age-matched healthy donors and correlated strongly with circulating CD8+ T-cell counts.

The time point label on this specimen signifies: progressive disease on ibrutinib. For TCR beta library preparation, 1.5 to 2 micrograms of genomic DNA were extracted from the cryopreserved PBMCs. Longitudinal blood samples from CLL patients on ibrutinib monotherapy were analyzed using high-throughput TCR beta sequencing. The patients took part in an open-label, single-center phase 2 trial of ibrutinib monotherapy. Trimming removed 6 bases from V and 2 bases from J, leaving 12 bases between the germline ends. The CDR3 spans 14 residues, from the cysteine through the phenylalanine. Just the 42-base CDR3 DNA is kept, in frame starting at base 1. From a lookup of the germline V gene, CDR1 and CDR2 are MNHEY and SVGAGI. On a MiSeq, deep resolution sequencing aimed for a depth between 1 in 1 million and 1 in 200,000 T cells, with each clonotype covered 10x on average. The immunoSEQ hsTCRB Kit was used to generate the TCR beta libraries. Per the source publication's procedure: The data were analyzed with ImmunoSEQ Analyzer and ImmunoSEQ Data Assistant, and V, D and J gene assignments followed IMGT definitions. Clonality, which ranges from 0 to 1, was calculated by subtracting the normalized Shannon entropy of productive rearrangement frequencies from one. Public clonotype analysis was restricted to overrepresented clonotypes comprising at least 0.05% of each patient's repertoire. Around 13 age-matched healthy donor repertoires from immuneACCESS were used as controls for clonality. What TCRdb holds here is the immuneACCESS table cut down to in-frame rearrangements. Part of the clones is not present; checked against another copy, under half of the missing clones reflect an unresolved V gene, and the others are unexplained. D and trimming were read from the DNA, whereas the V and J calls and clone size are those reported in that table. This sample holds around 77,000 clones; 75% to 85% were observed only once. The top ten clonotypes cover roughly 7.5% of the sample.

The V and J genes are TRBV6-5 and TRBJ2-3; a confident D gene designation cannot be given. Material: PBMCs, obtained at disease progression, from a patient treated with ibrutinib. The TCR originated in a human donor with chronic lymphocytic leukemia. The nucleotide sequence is TGTGCCAGCAGACTGGGGATTTACACAGATACGCAGTATTTT. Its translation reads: CASRLGIYTDTQYF.